The 27 T cell receptor beta chains below were found in one sample sequenced in a study of OX40 agonist ivuxolimab in advanced cancers. Libraries were prepared by immunoSEQ multiplex PCR; TCRdb keeps only in-frame clonotypes and omits some of them. Of approximately 59,000 clones in the sample, roughly 88% are singletons; the top ten hold under 4%. The input for sequencing was CD4+ or CD8+ T cells sorted from blood, taken in a trial of the OX40 agonist ivuxolimab. The receptors stem from an adult with an advanced solid tumor such as melanoma, head and neck, liver or kidney cancer.

This chain uses TRBV19 with TRBJ2-1; D might be TRBD2 (5 bases). CDR3 length: 13 amino acids. Deletions cut 7 bases from V and 3 bases from J, with 10 bases between. From germline, CDR1 is LNHDA and CDR2 SQIVND (reference sequence). CDR3 sequence: CASTDGVYNEQFF. The CDR3, as DNA: TGTGCCAGTACCGACGGGGTCTACAATGAGCAGTTCTTC.

This clone was counted a single time. This chain connects TRBV28 to TRBJ2-5; D ambiguous. With 5 bases removed from V and 1 base from J, the gap between germline ends came to 11 bases. Germline CDR1 MDHEN, CDR2 SYDVKM. The CDR3 loop spans 14 amino acids. CDR3 sequence: CASSQTNSQETQYF. The DNA of the CDR3 is TGTGCCAGCAGTCAAACCAATTCCCAAGAGACCCAGTACTTC. The variable domain in full, completed from reference TRBV28 and TRBJ2-5, reads DVKVTQSSRYLVKRTGEKVFLECVQDMDHENMFWYRQDPGLGLRLIYFSYDVKMKEKGDIPEGYSVSREKKERFSLILESASTNQTSMYLCASSQTNSQETQYFGPGTRLLVL.

The chain uses TRBV9 and TRBJ1-2; no firm D call. V lost 0 bases, J lost 2 bases, and 11 bases lay in between. There are 15 residues in the CDR3. Germline-derived CDR1 and CDR2 are SGDLS and YYNGEE. CDR3 sequence reads: CASSVGPGENYGYTF. CDR3 DNA: TGTGCCAGCAGCGTAGGGCCGGGAGAGAACTATGGCTACACCTTC. Filled out from reference TRBV9 and TRBJ1-2, the complete variable domain reads DSGVTQTPKHLITATGQRVTLRCSPRSGDLSVYWYQQSLDQGLQFLIQYYNGEERAKGNILERFSAQQFPDLHSELNLSSLELGDSALYFCASSVGPGENYGYTFGSGTRLTVV.

The chain is built from TRBV11-2 and TRBJ2-3; 11 bases fit TRBD1. The trim removed 6 bases at V and 6 bases at J, leaving 11 bases unmatched. CDR3 length equals 16 residues. Germline V CDR1 and CDR2: SGHAT, FQNNGV. The CDR3 bases are TGTGCCAGCAGGAAAACCGGGACAGGGGGATCGGATACGCAGTATTTT. This encodes CASRKTGTGGSDTQYF.

This chain connects TRBV5-6 to TRBJ1-1, with D unclear. Per germline, CDR1 SGHDT and CDR2 YYEEEE. Trimming took 0 bases from V and 3 from J, leaving 9 bases between them. The CDR3 sequence is 14 residues long. CDR3 sequence: CASSLAHRYTEAFF. Here the CDR3 DNA reads TGTGCCAGCAGCTTGGCTCATAGGTACACTGAAGCTTTCTTT.

The chain couples TRBV6-7 to TRBJ2-7; D is possibly TRBD2 (5 bases). TRBV6-7 is marked as an open reading frame, function uncertain. The CDR3 covers 14 residues. V shed 7 bases and J shed 4 bases, with 17 bases lying between them. In nucleotides, the CDR3 is TGTGCCAGCACCCCCGCTATAAGGACTTACGAGCAGTACTTC. Translation gives CASTPAIRTYEQYF.

This chain joins TRBV10-3 and TRBJ2-3, with D perhaps TRBD1 or TRBD2 (5 bases each). From germline, CDR1 is ENHRY and CDR2 SYGVKD. V lost 2 bases, J lost 2 bases, and 14 bases lay in between. This CDR3 region has 16 residues. DNA for the CDR3: TGTGCCATCAGTGAGATCGAGAAGGGGACCACAGATACGCAGTATTTT. It is translated as CAISEIEKGTTDTQYF.

This chain uses TRBV29-1 with TRBJ2-1, with TRBD1 as a possible D gene (5 bases). Between the trimmed V and J ends, which lost 6 bases and 1 base, there was a span of 19 bases. CDR3 length: 16 residues. Per the germline V gene, CDR1 is SQVTM and CDR2 is ANQGSEA. The CDR3: CSVVTARTYSYNEQFF. For the CDR3, the DNA is TGCAGCGTCGTGACAGCCCGTACATATTCCTACAATGAGCAGTTCTTC.

The genes are TRBV5-1 and TRBJ2-6, with 9 bases matching TRBD1. This CDR3 is 18 amino acids long. V lost 2 bases to trimming and J lost 0 bases; unmatched junction nucleotides: 6. The V gene's germline CDR1 is SGHRS and CDR2 YFSETQ. The CDR3 nucleotides read TGCGCCAGCAGCTTAGGGACAGGGCCAAGCTCTGGGGCCAACGTCCTGACTTTC. Amino acids: CASSLGTGPSSGANVLTF.

V usage is TRBV6-5 and J usage is TRBJ1-3; tentatively, D is TRBD1 (5 bases). V lost 0 bases to trimming and J lost 4 bases, with 7 bases between them. CDR1 MNHEY and CDR2 SVGAGI come from the germline V gene. The CDR3 totals 14 residues. DNA of the CDR3: TGTGCCAGCAGTTACTCAGGGGAGGGAAACACCATATATTTT. It specifies CASSYSGEGNTIYF.

The genes are TRBV5-1 and TRBJ1-1; D unclear. The ends were cut back, 0 bases at V and 1 base at J, with 7 bases in the middle. The CDR3 spans 14 residues. Germline loops: CDR1 SGHRS, CDR2 YFSETQ. The CDR3 is CASSLETANTEAFF. The CDR3 DNA reads TGCGCCAGCAGCTTGGAAACTGCGAACACTGAAGCTTTCTTT.

This chain joins TRBV28 and TRBJ1-4; 7 bases are shared with TRBD1. Germline V gives CDR1 MDHEN, CDR2 SYDVKM. Trimming at V came to 6 bases and at J to 8 bases, leaving 9 bases not matched to a gene. The CDR3 loop spans 14 amino acids. CDR3 loop: CASSLPADREKLFF. The DNA of the CDR3 is TGTGCCAGCAGCCTCCCCGCGGACAGGGAAAAACTGTTTTTT.

The V gene is TRBV10-3, the J gene TRBJ1-2, with 10 bases lining up with TRBD1. Germline values: CDR1 ENHRY, CDR2 SYGVKD. The CDR3 is 15 amino acids. The trim removed 2 bases at V and 6 bases at J, leaving 6 bases unmatched. CDR3 nucleotide sequence: TGTGCCATCAGTGAGGGGACAGGGGCTCGGAATGGCTACACCTTC. Its translation is CAISEGTGARNGYTF.

This chain links TRBV5-1 with TRBJ2-5; D gene uncertain. The assigned J gene may be wrong: the sequence end matches TRBJ2-7 better. CDR3 size: 14 residues. Germline V gene sequence: CDR1 SGHRS, CDR2 YFSETQ. The CDR3 protein is CASKGSHGTYEQYF. The CDR3 bases are TGCGCCAGCAAAGGTTCGCACGGAACCTACGAGCAGTACTTC.

The chain is built from TRBV28 and TRBJ2-4, with 10 bases identical to TRBD2. The J segment lost 0 bases and the V segment lost 11 bases, leaving 13 bases of the junction unmatched. Germline CDR1 is MDHEN and CDR2 is SYDVKM. This CDR3 is built from 17 residues. Written as DNA, the CDR3 is TGTGCCGGTAACGGGGGACTAGCGTTCCTAGCCAAAAACATTCAGTACTTC. This translates into CAGNGGLAFLAKNIQYF. The full variable domain, its missing parts supplied by reference TRBV28 and TRBJ2-4, is DVKVTQSSRYLVKRTGEKVFLECVQDMDHENMFWYRQDPGLGLRLIYFSYDVKMKEKGDIPEGYSVSREKKERFSLILESASTNQTSMYLCAGNGGLAFLAKNIQYFGAGTRLSVL.

The chain joins TRBV6-6 to TRBJ1-1; D gene unclear. Germline CDR1 and CDR2: MNHNY and SVGAGI (reference sequence). With 2 bases removed from V and 6 bases from J, the gap between germline ends came to 7 bases. CDR3 size: 12 residues. The CDR3 loop reads CASSYAEAEAFF. CDR3 DNA sequence: TGTGCCAGCAGTTACGCTGAGGCTGAAGCTTTCTTT.

The chain employs TRBV2 and TRBJ2-7; maybe TRBD2 (6 bases). The CDR3 runs to 15 residues. Germline CDR1 is SNHLY and CDR2 is FYNNEI. Trimming left V 8 bases short and J 0 bases short, with 17 bases between. In DNA form, the CDR3 reads TGTGCCAGCCGAGCCGCGCGGGGCAGCTCCTACGAGCAGTACTTC. Its protein product is CASRAARGSSYEQYF. The full variable domain, its missing parts supplied by reference TRBV2 and TRBJ2-7, is EPEVTQTPSHQVTQMGQEVILRCVPISNHLYFYWYRQILGQKVEFLVSFYNNEISEKSEIFDDQFSVERPDGSNFTLKIRSTKLEDSAMYFCASRAARGSSYEQYFGPGTRLTVT.

This sequence joins TRBV10-3 and TRBJ2-1; the match to TRBD2 covers 11 bases. The CDR3 contains 16 residues. Germline lookup yields CDR1 ENHRY and CDR2 SYGVKD. V was pared by 0 bases and J by 7 bases, with 5 bases of the junction left unmatched. The CDR3 nucleotides read TGTGCCATCAGTGAGTCGGCTAGCGGGAGGAGGAATGAGCAGTTCTTC. It yields the protein CAISESASGRRNEQFF.

This chain links TRBV2 with TRBJ2-3; TRBD2 might be the D (6 bases). The CDR3 spans 14 residues. The germline V gene has CDR1 SNHLY and CDR2 FYNNEI. Trimming removed 1 base at V and 4 bases at J, with 9 bases between. CDR3 coding DNA: TGTGCCAGCAGTGAAGGACTAGATCCAGATACGCAGTATTTT. Protein product: CASSEGLDPDTQYF. Variable domain in full (rest from reference TRBV2 and TRBJ2-3): EPEVTQTPSHQVTQMGQEVILRCVPISNHLYFYWYRQILGQKVEFLVSFYNNEISEKSEIFDDQFSVERPDGSNFTLKIRSTKLEDSAMYFCASSEGLDPDTQYFGPGTRLTVL.

The genes are TRBV19 and TRBJ2-1, with 9 bases fitting TRBD1. The V gene's germline CDR1 is LNHDA and CDR2 SQIVND (reference sequence). The trim removed 2 bases at V and 0 bases at J, leaving 11 bases unmatched. The CDR3 contains 19 residues. CDR3 nucleotide sequence: TGTGCCAGTAGTATAACCGGGACAGGGCTTCTGAGCTCCTACAATGAGCAGTTCTTC. Its protein product is CASSITGTGLLSSYNEQFF.

The chain employs TRBV7-2 and TRBJ2-1, with 8 bases fitting TRBD2. In germline, CDR1 is SGHTA, CDR2 FQGNSA. The V and J ends lost 2 bases and 7 bases, in that order; junction bases with no gene match: 4. The CDR3 loop spans 14 amino acids. This CDR3 reads CASSLQREYNEQFF. In DNA form, the CDR3 reads TGTGCCAGCAGCTTACAGCGGGAGTATAATGAGCAGTTCTTC.

The chain carries TRBV11-3 and TRBJ2-3, with 8 bases that match TRBD1. The CDR3 has 16 residues. The germline CDR1 and CDR2 sequences are SGHNT and YENEEA. The trim removed 1 base at V and 1 base at J, leaving 4 bases unmatched. CDR3 amino acids: CASSLGGTGRTDTQYF. CDR3 in DNA: TGTGCCAGCAGCTTAGGCGGGACAGGCCGCACAGATACGCAGTATTTT.

The rearrangement uses TRBV10-3 and TRBJ1-2, with a tentative D call TRBD1 (5 bases). V lost 0 bases to trimming and J lost 4 bases, with 12 bases between them. The germline CDR1 and CDR2 sequences are ENHRY and SYGVKD. The CDR3 contains 15 residues. The CDR3 DNA reads TGTGCCATCAGTGAGTCGACGGGGGTTGGCTATGGCTACACCTTC. Translation gives CAISESTGVGYGYTF.

This chain uses TRBV19 with TRBJ2-1, with 7 bases that match TRBD2. The CDR3 contains 15 residues. The germline V gene encodes CDR1 LNHDA and CDR2 SQIVND (reference sequence). V trimming: 3 bases; J trimming: 5 bases; junction bases outside the gene matches: 7. The CDR3 bases are TGTGCCAGTAGTATTGGAGCGGGACTTAACAATGAGCAGTTCTTC. It encodes CASSIGAGLNNEQFF.

The CDR3: CAINGGTGEVLFF. The CDR3 nucleotides are TGTGCCATCAACGGAGGGACAGGGGAAGTCTTGTTCTTC. The chain recombines TRBV10-3 with TRBJ2-1; 10 bases line up with TRBD1. The CDR3 length is 13 residues. V lost 7 bases and J lost 15; bases outside the gene matches: 12. Germline V gene lookup returns CDR1 ENHRY and CDR2 SYGVKD.

The V and J genes are TRBV2 and TRBJ2-7, with TRBD1 matching 9 bases. The V gene's germline CDR1 is SNHLY and CDR2 FYNNEI. V lost 8 bases and J lost 9; bases outside the gene matches: 11. The CDR3 length is 13 residues. CDR3: CASEGTGSSAQYF. The CDR3 region has the DNA TGTGCCAGCGAAGGGACAGGGAGCTCCGCGCAGTACTTC.

The genes are TRBV30 and TRBJ1-2, with D unclear. This CDR3 region has 12 residues. The germline CDR1 and CDR2 sequences are GTSNPN and SVGIG (reference sequence). The V end lost 0 bases, the J end lost 8 bases, and 10 bases lay between the germline ends. The CDR3 region is CAWSVSGEGYTF. The CDR3 nucleotides are TGTGCCTGGAGTGTATCCGGGGAGGGCTACACCTTC. Full variable domain (rest looked up from reference TRBV30 and TRBJ1-2): SQTIHQWPATLVQPVGSPLSLECTVEGTSNPNLYWYRQAAGRGLQLLFYSVGIGQISSEVPQNLSASRPQDRQFILSSKKLLLSDSGFYLCAWSVSGEGYTFGSGTRLTVV.